These T cell receptor beta chains were read from a single sample in a study of blood T cell repertoires in COVID-19. Sequencing used immunoSEQ multiplex PCR; TCRdb keeps in-frame clones, though not all of them. The repertoire holds roughly 260,000 clones, with around 86% as singletons. Sequenced input: peripheral blood. These receptors came from a man in his forties who had recovered from COVID-19. Both conserved end residues are part of each CDR3. D genes are given only for firm matches. Not every row has a clone size; where given, it reads once, few, many or a size class.

.,.,TRBV7-9,TRBJ2-7,CASRGEGPDEQYF,TGTGCCAGCAGAGGTGAGGGCCCAGACGAGCAGTACTTC
once,.,TRBV30,TRBJ2-5,CAWSVGGGHGETQYF,TGTGCCTGGAGTGTGGGAGGTGGTCATGGAGAGACCCAGTACTTC
.,TRBD1,TRBV25-1,TRBJ1-1,CASRPTGVNTEAFF,TGTGCCAGCAGGCCGACAGGGGTGAACACTGAAGCTTTCTTT
.,.,TRBV3-1/TRBV3-2,TRBJ2-2,CASSIQGELFF,TGTGCCAGCAGTATCCAGGGGGAGCTGTTTTTT
.,TRBD1,TRBV7-8,TRBJ2-7,CASSLEPRGRSLYEQYF,TGTGCCAGCAGCTTAGAACCCAGGGGGCGCTCCCTCTACGAGCAGTACTTC
.,.,TRBV3-1/TRBV3-2,TRBJ2-5,CASSRTWEEEETQYF,TGTGCCAGCAGCCGTACTTGGGAGGAGGAAGAGACCCAGTACTTC
.,.,TRBV11-3,TRBJ1-1,CASSTGRDGAFF,TGTGCCAGCAGCACCGGGAGGGATGGGGCTTTCTTT
few,TRBD2,TRBV19,TRBJ2-5,CASRGGRAQYF,TGTGCCAGTAGGGGCGGGAGGGCCCAGTACTTC
.,.,TRBV6-5,TRBJ1-5,CASRIHRYSNQPQHF,TGTGCCAGCAGGATACACCGTTATAGCAATCAGCCCCAGCATTTT
.,.,TRBV15,TRBJ2-7,CATSREQGIRYEQYF,TGTGCCACCAGCAGAGAACAGGGTATCCGATACGAGCAGTACTTC
.,.,TRBV2,TRBJ1-5,CASRRAEGQPQHF,TGTGCCAGCAGACGGGCCGAGGGTCAGCCCCAGCATTTT
.,.,TRBV29-1,TRBJ2-7,CSTKGDYEQYF,TGCAGCACTAAGGGAGACTACGAGCAGTACTTC
.,TRBD2,TRBV7-3,TRBJ2-4,CASSFSGGKSTKNIQYF,TGTGCCAGCAGCTTTAGCGGGGGGAAGTCGACCAAAAACATTCAGTACTTC
.,TRBD1,TRBV19,TRBJ1-5,CASSIGRGQGAGQPQHF,TGTGCCAGTAGTATTGGAAGGGGGCAGGGTGCAGGTCAGCCCCAGCATTTT
.,.,TRBV10-3,TRBJ1-1,CAIRPLNTPTGNTEAFF,TGTGCCATCAGACCTTTGAATACACCAACAGGGAACACTGAAGCTTTCTTT
few,TRBD2,TRBV5-1,TRBJ2-1,CASSHLGLAENNEQFF,TGCGCCAGCAGCCACTTAGGGCTAGCGGAAAACAATGAGCAGTTCTTC
.,TRBD2,TRBV19,TRBJ2-7,CASSATSSGGFREQYF,TGTGCCAGTAGTGCCACGTCTAGCGGGGGGTTCCGTGAACAGTACTTC
.,.,TRBV4-3,TRBJ2-2,CASSQATRRAGELFF,TGCGCCAGCAGCCAAGCAACTAGGCGGGCCGGGGAGCTGTTTTTT
.,.,TRBV11-2,TRBJ2-7,CASSLAAGEQYF,TGTGCCAGCAGCTTAGCGGCAGGCGAGCAGTACTTC
.,TRBD1,TRBV6-5,TRBJ1-2,CASSRDRSHGYTF,TGTGCCAGCAGCCGGGACAGGAGTCATGGCTACACCTTC
few,.,TRBV11-3,TRBJ2-3,CASSLGDHRGTQYF,TGTGCCAGCAGCTTAGGAGACCACCGGGGTACGCAGTATTTT
.,.,TRBV21-1,TRBJ1-5,CASSSDRVRDWGNQPQHF,TGTGCCAGCAGCAGCGACAGGGTTCGAGATTGGGGCAATCAGCCCCAGCATTTT
.,TRBD1,TRBV2,TRBJ1-1,CASSEPGGRVMNTEAFF,TGTGCCAGCAGTGAACCAGGGGGGCGGGTCATGAACACTGAAGCTTTCTTT
.,TRBD1,TRBV12-3/TRBV12-4,TRBJ1-6,CASSSRGGYSIHF,TGTGCCAGCAGTTCGAGAGGGGGCTATTCGATCCACTTT
.,.,TRBV12-3/TRBV12-4,TRBJ1-1,CASSLGAGTEAFF,TGTGCCAGCAGTTTAGGGGCCGGCACTGAAGCTTTCTTT
few,TRBD2,TRBV7-2,TRBJ2-3,CASSWGRGGRDTQYF,TGTGCCAGCAGCTGGGGGCGGGGGGGCAGAGATACGCAGTATTTT
few,.,TRBV27,TRBJ2-7,CASSSPQGGYEQYF,TGTGCCAGCAGTTCCCCCCAGGGGGGCTACGAGCAGTACTTC
.,TRBD1,TRBV5-1,TRBJ1-2,CASSLNRGLGYTF,TGCGCCAGCAGCTTAAACAGGGGGCTTGGCTACACCTTC
.,TRBD1,TRBV6-2/TRBV6-3,TRBJ1-2,CASSYSRDRGDYGYTF,TGTGCCAGCAGTTACTCTCGGGACAGGGGGGACTATGGCTACACCTTC
.,.,TRBV9,TRBJ2-3,CASSVDGAGYTDTQYF,TGTGCCAGCAGCGTAGACGGAGCGGGCTACACAGATACGCAGTATTTT
.,.,TRBV5-6,TRBJ2-7,CASRLFGGPGGYEQYF,TGTGCCAGCCGACTTTTTGGTGGACCCGGGGGCTACGAGCAGTACTTC
.,TRBD2,TRBV3-1/TRBV3-2,TRBJ2-5,CASSQDIGRGETQYF,TGTGCCAGCAGCCAAGATATAGGGCGGGGGGAGACCCAGTACTTC
.,.,TRBV6-5,TRBJ2-2,CASSPGAGELFF,TGTGCCAGCAGTCCAGGGGCGGGGGAGCTGTTTTTT
.,.,TRBV12-3/TRBV12-4,TRBJ2-7,CASSPGLGPEQYF,TGTGCCAGCAGCCCAGGGTTGGGGCCCGAGCAGTACTTC
.,TRBD1,TRBV6-5,TRBJ2-7,CASTPDRGRYEQYF,TGTGCCAGCACCCCGGACAGGGGGAGATACGAGCAGTACTTC
.,TRBD2,TRBV3-1/TRBV3-2,TRBJ2-7,CASSPISGSYYEQYF,TGTGCCAGCAGCCCGATTAGCGGGAGTTATTACGAGCAGTACTTC
many,.,TRBV2,TRBJ2-7,CASTEGGGIAYEQYF,TGTGCCAGCACCGAAGGCGGCGGGATCGCCTACGAGCAGTACTTC
once,TRBD1,TRBV9,TRBJ1-1,CASSVGDRATEAFF,TGTGCCAGCAGCGTGGGGGACAGGGCCACTGAAGCTTTCTTT
.,.,TRBV19,TRBJ2-1,CASGRGEQFF,TGTGCCAGCGGCCGGGGTGAGCAGTTCTTC